This record concerns one TCR beta chain sequence. This clonotype was seen many times. Its recognized antigen is unknown. There are no base qualities to consult, and no much larger clone falls within one base. Sequencing relied on an Illumina HiSeq 1500. TCRdb cleaned the public reads at Q25 with fastp, built clones with MiXCR and kept in-frame beta chains. Every distinct CDR3 protein forms one entry, paired with its most common genes and DNA. This sample comprises about 130,000 distinct CDR3 sequences, around 25% of them detected only once. In total, the top ten clones hold around 32% of the sample. Based on the germline V gene, the CDR1 and CDR2 sequences are SGHTA and FQGNSA. Here V drops 5 bases and J drops 4 bases, and the junction holds 9 bases not matched to any gene. The CDR3, cysteine through phenylalanine, is 16 amino acids long. Only CDR3 DNA remains: 48 bases, in frame from the first base.

This specimen belongs to a study of T cell repertoires in cytomegalovirus infection (dated by TCRdb to the late 2010s). About the full investigation: Donor HLA type was relevant to the analysis, because carriage of CMV infection together with the matching HLA type was indicated by public TCR beta signatures.

Broader findings and caveats from the paper: In both this cohort and an independent cohort of 350 or so donors, the cumulative frequency of public TCR beta family members distinguished carriers of CMV infection plus the relevant HLA type. The ex vivo response was dominated by HLA-C-restricted CMV-specific TCR beta clonotypes, and the single most frequent clonotype in two of eight donors was supplied by these HLA-C-restricted clonotypes.

Recombination joined TRBV7-2 with TRBJ2-7; 12 bases in the junction line up with TRBD2. Material for sequencing was PBMCs, sequenced either directly or after in vitro stimulation (not recorded which). This TCR came from a human donor in good health (CMV status not recorded). Some clones in this sample may be carry-over from other donors' samples. The CDR3 here reads CASSPSRLAGEYEQYF. The nucleotides read TGTGCCAGCAGCCCGTCCCGACTAGCGGGAGAATACGAGCAGTACTTC.